The clone carrying this T cell receptor (beta chain) was observed a few times. The antigen is unknown. The data originate from a study of beta chain features in type 1 diabetes. Study-level information: Cells sorted and examined across all samples totaled nearly 110,000,000. Regarding the study as a whole: A pattern of fewer insertions and more deletions at VDJ junctions was seen in type 1 diabetes patients. Type 1 diabetes patients showed a moderate but significant shortening of TCRB CDR3s in all four CD4+ subsets.

Reverse transcribing all isolated RNA meant expressed TCRB transcripts were sequenced. The table came from immunoSEQ multiplex PCR; TCRdb's copy has only in-frame clones and leaves some out. The data contain more than 250,000 clones, approximately 24% of them seen just once; the ten biggest clones take up 0.012%. A single heparinised draw of 95 to 150 mL on average was taken per donor. Based on CD45RO/CCR7/CD25/CD127/CD95/CD27, CD4+ regulatory, stem cell-like memory, naive and central memory cells were sorted. The germline gives CDR1 SGHRS, CDR2 YFSETQ. Germline trimming cut 1 base from V and 5 bases from J; bases unmatched to any gene: 6. The CDR3 has 15 amino acids.

The receptor's source is a young woman with type 1 diabetes. This chain links TRBV5-1 with TRBJ2-7; the match to TRBD2 covers 10 bases. The sequenced sample was naive CD4+ T cells from blood. The CDR3 region has the DNA TGCGCCAGCAGCTTGTTACTAGCGGGGCCCAACGAGCAGTACTTC. Amino acids: CASSLLLAGPNEQYF.